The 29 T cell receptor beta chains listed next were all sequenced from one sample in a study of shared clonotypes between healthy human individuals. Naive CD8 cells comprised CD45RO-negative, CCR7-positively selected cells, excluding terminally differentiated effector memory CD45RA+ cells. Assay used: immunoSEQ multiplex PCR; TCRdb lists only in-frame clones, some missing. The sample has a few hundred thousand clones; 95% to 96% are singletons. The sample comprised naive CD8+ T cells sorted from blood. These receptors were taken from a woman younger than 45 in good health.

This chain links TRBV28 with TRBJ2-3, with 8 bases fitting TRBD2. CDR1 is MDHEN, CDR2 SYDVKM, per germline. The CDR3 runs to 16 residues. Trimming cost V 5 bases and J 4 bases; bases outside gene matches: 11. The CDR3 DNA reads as TGTGCCAGCAGTCGACTTGGCGGGAGGCAGGCAGATACGCAGTATTTT. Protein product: CASSRLGGRQADTQYF.

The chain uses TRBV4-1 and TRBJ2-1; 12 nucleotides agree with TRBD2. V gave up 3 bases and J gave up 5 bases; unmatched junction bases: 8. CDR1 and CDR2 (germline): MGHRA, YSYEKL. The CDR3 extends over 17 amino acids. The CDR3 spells CASSHQGLAGRDNEQFF. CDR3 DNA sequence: TGCGCCAGCAGCCACCAAGGACTAGCGGGAAGAGACAATGAGCAGTTCTTC.

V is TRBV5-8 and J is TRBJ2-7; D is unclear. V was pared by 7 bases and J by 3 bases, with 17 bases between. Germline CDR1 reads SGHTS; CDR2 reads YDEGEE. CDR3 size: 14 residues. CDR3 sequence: CASLPSITRYEQYF. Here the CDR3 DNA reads TGTGCCAGCCTCCCCTCTATCACCCGCTACGAGCAGTACTTC.

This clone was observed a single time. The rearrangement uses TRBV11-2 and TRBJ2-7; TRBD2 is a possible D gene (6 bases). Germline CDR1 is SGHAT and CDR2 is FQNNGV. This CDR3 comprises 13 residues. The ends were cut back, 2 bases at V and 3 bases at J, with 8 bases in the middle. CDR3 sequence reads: CASSLWTNYEQYF. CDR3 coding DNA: TGTGCCAGCAGCTTATGGACTAACTACGAGCAGTACTTC.

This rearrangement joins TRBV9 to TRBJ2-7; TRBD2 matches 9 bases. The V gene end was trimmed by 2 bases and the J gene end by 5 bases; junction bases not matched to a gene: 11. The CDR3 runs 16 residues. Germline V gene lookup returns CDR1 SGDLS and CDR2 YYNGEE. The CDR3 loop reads CASSVSPASGTHEQYF. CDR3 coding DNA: TGTGCCAGCAGCGTGTCTCCGGCTAGCGGGACCCACGAGCAGTACTTC.

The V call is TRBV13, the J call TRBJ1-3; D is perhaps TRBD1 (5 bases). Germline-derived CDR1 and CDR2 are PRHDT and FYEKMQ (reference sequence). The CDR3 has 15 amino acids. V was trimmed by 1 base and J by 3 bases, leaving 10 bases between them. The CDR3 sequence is CASSLVYGGGNTIYF. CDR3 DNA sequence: TGTGCCAGCAGCTTAGTCTACGGGGGTGGAAACACCATATATTTT.

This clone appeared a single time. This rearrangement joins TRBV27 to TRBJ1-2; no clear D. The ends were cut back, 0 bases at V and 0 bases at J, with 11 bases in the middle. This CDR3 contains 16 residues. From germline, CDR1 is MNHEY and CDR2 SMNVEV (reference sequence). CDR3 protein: CASSLSLPPANYGYTF. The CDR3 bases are TGTGCCAGCAGTTTATCTCTCCCGCCAGCTAACTATGGCTACACCTTC.

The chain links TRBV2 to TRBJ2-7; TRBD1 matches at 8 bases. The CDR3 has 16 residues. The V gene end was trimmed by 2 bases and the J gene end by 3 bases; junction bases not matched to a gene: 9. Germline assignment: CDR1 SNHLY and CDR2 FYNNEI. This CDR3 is CASSEPRTGLFYEQYF. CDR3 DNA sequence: TGTGCCAGCAGTGAACCAAGGACAGGGCTCTTCTACGAGCAGTACTTC. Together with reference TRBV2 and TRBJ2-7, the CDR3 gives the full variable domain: EPEVTQTPSHQVTQMGQEVILRCVPISNHLYFYWYRQILGQKVEFLVSFYNNEISEKSEIFDDQFSVERPDGSNFTLKIRSTKLEDSAMYFCASSEPRTGLFYEQYFGPGTRLTVT.

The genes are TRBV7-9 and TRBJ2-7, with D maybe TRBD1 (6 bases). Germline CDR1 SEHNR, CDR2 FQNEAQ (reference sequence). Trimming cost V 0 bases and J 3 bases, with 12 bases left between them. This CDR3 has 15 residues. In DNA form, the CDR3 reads TGTGCCAGCAGCTTAGCTGGTGGCAGGGGCTACGAGCAGTACTTC. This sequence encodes CASSLAGGRGYEQYF. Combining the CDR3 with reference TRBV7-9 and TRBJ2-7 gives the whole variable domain DTGVSQNPRHKITKRGQNVTFRCDPISEHNRLYWYRQTLGQGPEFLTYFQNEAQLEKSRLLSDRFSAERPKGSFSTLEIQRTEQGDSAMYLCASSLAGGRGYEQYFGPGTRLTVT.

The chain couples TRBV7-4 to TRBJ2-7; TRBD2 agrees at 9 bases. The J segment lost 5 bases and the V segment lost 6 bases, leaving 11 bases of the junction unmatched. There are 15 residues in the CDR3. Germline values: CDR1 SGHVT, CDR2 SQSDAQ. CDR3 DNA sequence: TGTGCCAGCAGTAATGCGGGAGGGAGGGCCCACGAGCAGTACTTC. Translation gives CASSNAGGRAHEQYF.

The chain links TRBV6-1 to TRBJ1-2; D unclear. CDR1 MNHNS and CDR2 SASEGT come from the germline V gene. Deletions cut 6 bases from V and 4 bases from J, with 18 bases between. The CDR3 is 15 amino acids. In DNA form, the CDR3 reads TGTGCCAGCAGGGAGACCGTCCCTCCCGCCTATGGCTACACCTTC. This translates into CASRETVPPAYGYTF.

The CDR3 region has the DNA TGCGCCAGCAGCCAAGTCCTAAAACAGGTCGATGAGCAGTTCTTC. Amino acids: CASSQVLKQVDEQFF. This sequence joins TRBV4-1 and TRBJ2-1; perhaps TRBD1 as D (5 bases). CDR3 length equals 15 residues. V was pared by 1 base and J by 8 bases, with 15 bases between. The V gene's germline CDR1 is MGHRA and CDR2 YSYEKL.

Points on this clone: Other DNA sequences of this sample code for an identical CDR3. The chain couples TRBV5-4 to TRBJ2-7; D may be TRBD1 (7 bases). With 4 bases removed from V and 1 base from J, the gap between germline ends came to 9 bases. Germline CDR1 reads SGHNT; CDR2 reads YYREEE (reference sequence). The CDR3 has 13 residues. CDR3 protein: CASSPGGSYEQYF. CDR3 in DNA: TGTGCCAGCAGCCCAGGGGGGTCCTACGAGCAGTACTTC. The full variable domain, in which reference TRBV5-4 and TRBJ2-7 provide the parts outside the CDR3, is ETGVTQSPTHLIKTRGQQVTLRCSSQSGHNTVSWYQQALGQGPQFIFQYYREEENGRGNFPPRFSGLQFPNYSSELNVNALELDDSALYLCASSPGGSYEQYFGPGTRLTVT.

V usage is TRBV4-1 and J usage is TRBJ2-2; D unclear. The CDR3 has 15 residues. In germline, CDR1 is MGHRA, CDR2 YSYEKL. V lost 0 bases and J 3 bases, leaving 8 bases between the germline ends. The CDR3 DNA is TGCGCCAGCAGCCAAGATCGACTTTACACCGGGGAGCTGTTTTTT. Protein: CASSQDRLYTGELFF.

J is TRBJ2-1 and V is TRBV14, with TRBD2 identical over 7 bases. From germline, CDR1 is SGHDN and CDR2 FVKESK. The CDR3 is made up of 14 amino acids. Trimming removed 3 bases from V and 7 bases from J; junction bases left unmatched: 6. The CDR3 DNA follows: TGTGCCAGCAGCCACGGACTAGTTCCAAATGAGCAGTTCTTC. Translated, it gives CASSHGLVPNEQFF.

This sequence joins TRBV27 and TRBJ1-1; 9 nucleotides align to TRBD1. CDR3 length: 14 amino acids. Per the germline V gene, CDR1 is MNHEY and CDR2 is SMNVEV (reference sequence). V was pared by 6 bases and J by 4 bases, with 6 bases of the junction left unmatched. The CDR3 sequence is CASSRKTGGTEAFF. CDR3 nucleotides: TGTGCCAGCAGCCGAAAGACAGGGGGCACTGAAGCTTTCTTT.

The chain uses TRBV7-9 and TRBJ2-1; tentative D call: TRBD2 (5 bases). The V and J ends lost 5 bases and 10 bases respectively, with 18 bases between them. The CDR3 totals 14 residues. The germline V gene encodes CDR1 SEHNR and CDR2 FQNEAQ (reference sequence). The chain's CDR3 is CASSPTSTTGEQFF. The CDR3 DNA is TGTGCCAGCAGCCCTACCTCGACCACGGGGGAGCAGTTCTTC.

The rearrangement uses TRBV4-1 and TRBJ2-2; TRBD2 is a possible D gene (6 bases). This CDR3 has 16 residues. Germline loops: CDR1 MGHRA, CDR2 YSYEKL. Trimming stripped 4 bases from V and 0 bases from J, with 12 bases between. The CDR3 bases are TGCGCCAGCAGCCCAGAGGACTATACGAACACCGGGGAGCTGTTTTTT. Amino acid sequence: CASSPEDYTNTGELFF.

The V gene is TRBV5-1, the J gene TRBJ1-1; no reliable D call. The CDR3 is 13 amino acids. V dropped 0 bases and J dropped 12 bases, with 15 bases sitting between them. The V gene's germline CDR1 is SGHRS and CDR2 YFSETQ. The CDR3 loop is CASSLGTAQGTFF. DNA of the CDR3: TGCGCCAGCAGCTTGGGGACTGCCCAAGGGACTTTCTTT.

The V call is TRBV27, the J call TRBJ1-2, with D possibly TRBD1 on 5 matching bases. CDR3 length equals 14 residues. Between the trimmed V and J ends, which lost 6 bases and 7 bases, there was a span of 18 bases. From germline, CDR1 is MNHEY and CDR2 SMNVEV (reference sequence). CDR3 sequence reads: CASRTVGTVSGYTF. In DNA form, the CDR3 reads TGTGCCAGCAGAACCGTCGGGACGGTTTCTGGCTACACCTTC.

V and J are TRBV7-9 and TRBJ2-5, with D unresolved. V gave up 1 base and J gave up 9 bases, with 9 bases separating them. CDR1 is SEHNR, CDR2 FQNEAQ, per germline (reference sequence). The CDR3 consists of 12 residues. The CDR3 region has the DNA TGTGCCAGCAGCTTAGGGGGTGAAGCCCAGTACTTC. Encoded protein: CASSLGGEAQYF. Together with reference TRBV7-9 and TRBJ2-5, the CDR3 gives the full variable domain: DTGVSQNPRHKITKRGQNVTFRCDPISEHNRLYWYRQTLGQGPEFLTYFQNEAQLEKSRLLSDRFSAERPKGSFSTLEIQRTEQGDSAMYLCASSLGGEAQYFGPGTRLLVL.

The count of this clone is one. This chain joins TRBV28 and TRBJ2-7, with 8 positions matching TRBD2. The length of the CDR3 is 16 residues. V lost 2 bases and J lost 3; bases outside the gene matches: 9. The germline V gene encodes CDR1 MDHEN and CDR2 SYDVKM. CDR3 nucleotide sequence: TGTGCCAGCAGTTTAAGCACTAGCGGTCGAATCTACGAGCAGTACTTC. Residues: CASSLSTSGRIYEQYF.

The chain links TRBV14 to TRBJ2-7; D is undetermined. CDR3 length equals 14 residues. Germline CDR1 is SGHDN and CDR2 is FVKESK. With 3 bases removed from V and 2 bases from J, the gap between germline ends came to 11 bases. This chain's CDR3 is CASSQIDLTYEQYF. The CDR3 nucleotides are TGTGCCAGCAGCCAGATCGACTTAACCTACGAGCAGTACTTC.

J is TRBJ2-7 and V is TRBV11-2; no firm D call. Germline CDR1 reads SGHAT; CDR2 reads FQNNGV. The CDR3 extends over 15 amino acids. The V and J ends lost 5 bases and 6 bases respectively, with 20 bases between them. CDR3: CASSPWLVSRSEQYF. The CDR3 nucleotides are TGTGCCAGCAGCCCCTGGCTCGTATCACGAAGCGAGCAGTACTTC.

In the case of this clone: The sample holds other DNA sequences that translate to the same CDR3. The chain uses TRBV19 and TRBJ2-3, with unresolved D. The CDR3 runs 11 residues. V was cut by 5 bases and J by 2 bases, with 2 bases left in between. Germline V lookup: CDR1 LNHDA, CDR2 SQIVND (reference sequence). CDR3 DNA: TGTGCCAGTAGTGCCACAGATACGCAGTATTTT. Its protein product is CASSATDTQYF.

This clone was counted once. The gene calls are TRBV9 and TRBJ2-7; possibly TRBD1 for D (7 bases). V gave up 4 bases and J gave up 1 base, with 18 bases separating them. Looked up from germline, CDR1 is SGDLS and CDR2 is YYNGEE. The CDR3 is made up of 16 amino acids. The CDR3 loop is CASSTSQGTPSYEQYF. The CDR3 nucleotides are TGTGCCAGCAGCACCTCACAGGGGACTCCATCCTACGAGCAGTACTTC.

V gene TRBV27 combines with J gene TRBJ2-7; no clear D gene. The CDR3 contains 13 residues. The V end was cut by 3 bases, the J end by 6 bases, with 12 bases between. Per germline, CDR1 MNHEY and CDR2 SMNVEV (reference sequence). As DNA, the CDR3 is TGTGCCAGCAGTTTTGTCCATGGCGGCGAGCAGTACTTC. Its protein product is CASSFVHGGEQYF.

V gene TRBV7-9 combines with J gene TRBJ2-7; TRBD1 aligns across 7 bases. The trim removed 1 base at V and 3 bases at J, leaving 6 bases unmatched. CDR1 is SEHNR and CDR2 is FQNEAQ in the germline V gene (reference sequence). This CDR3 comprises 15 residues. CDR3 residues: CASSLGDSIIYEQYF. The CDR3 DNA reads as TGTGCCAGCAGCTTAGGGGACAGTATTATCTACGAGCAGTACTTC.

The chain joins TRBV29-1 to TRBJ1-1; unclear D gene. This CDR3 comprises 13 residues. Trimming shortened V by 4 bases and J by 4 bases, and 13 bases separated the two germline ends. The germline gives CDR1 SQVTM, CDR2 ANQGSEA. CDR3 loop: CSVVGVVGTEAFF. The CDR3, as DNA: TGCAGCGTTGTGGGTGTTGTGGGCACTGAAGCTTTCTTT. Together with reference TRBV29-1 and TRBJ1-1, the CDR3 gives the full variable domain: SAVISQKPSRDICQRGTSLTIQCQVDSQVTMMFWYRQQPGQSLTLIATANQGSEATYESGFVIDKFPISRPNLTFSTLTVSNMSPEDSSIYLCSVVGVVGTEAFFGQGTRLTVV.